This record looks at one T cell receptor (beta chain) sequence and its context. CDR3 size: 22 residues. The source of the sample is a study of blood T cell repertoires in COVID-19. Whole-study context: Sites across the United States, Italy and Spain contributed samples from acute and convalescent COVID-19. PBMCs, B-cell-depleted T cells, or T cells were the source of the cDNA or gDNA that made up the material.

Original processing notes: From reference gene primer amplification, estimates of nucleated cell counts were derived. Sequencing used immunoSEQ multiplex PCR; TCRdb keeps in-frame clones, though not all of them. The DNA gave D and trimming, while V, J and clone size come from that table. In the table there are about 130,000 clones, about four fifths of which are singletons. V and J are TRBV21-1 and TRBJ1-2; the DNA was not used to check the table's D call, TRBD1. TRBV21-1 is reported as a pseudogene. Material for sequencing was peripheral blood. The TCR was taken from a man in his 60s with acute or convalescent COVID-19. CDR3 nucleotide sequence: TGTGCCAGCAGCCTAAAGAAGTATCTGAAGGCTTTCTCCTGGGGGCGGGTCTATGGCTACACCTTC. Its translation: CASSLKKYLKAFSWGRVYGYTF.